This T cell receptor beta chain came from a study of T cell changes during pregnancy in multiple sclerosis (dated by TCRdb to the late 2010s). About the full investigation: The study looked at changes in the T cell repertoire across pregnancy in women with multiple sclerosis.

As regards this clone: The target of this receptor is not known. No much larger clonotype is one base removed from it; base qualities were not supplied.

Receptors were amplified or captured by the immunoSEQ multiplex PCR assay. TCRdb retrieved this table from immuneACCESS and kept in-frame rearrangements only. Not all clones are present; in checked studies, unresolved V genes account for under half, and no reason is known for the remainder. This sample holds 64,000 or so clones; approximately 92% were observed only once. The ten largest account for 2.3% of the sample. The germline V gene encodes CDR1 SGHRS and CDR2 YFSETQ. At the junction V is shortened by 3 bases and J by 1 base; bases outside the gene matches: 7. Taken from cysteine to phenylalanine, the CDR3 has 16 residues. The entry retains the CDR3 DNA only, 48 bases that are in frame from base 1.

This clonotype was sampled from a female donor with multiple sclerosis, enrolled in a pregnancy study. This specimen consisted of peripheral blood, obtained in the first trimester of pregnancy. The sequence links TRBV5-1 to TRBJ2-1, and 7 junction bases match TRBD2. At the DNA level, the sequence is TGCGCCAGCAGCTCCCCAGTGGGAGGGTCCTACAATGAGCAGTTCTTC. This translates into CASSSPVGGSYNEQFF.